These T cell receptor beta chains were read from a single sample in a study of human T cells and chemical hapten exposure. TCRdb independently ran MiXCR on the RACE reads; one entry per CDR3 protein. The top ten hold 2.3% of the sample, which has 200,000 to 300,000 distinct CDR3 sequences, about 9.4% seen once. The specimen comprised whole blood, sampled in connection with sensitization to the hapten diphenylcyclopropenone (DPC). The receptors shown here come from a woman aged 40 to 49 with alopecia areata. Some clones in this sample may be carry-over from other donors' samples. The CDR3 runs from the conserved cysteine through the conserved F or W. The order of the fields is V gene, J gene, clone size, D gene, CDR3 DNA, CDR3 protein. The D gene is left open where the match is weak. Not all rows give a size; the values are once, few, many and, for expanded clones, a class.

TRBV6-1	TRBJ2-7	-	TRBD2	TGTGCCAGCAGTGATAAGGCTAGCGGAAAGATGGTGGGTGAGCAGTACTTC	CASSDKASGKMVGEQYF
TRBV9	TRBJ1-1	-	TRBD1	TGTGCCAGCAGCTCACGACAGGGGACCGCCTCCACTGAAGCTTTCTTT	CASSSRQGTASTEAFF
TRBV10-3	TRBJ1-4	many	-	TGTGCCATCAGTAACACCATGCCGGGAGAAGAAAAACTGTTTTTT	CAISNTMPGEEKLFF
TRBV7-2	TRBJ1-2	many	-	TGTGCCAGCAGCTTAACCAACTATGGCTACACCTTC	CASSLTNYGYTF
TRBV6-5	TRBJ1-2	few	-	TGTGCCAGCAGTTATCGGCGGGGAAGTTTTGGCTATGGCTACACCTTC	CASSYRRGSFGYGYTF
TRBV29-1	TRBJ1-4	few	-	TGCAGCGTTGAAGGTCCCGGACAGCTTAATGAAAAACTGTTTTTT	CSVEGPGQLNEKLFF
TRBV27	TRBJ1-6	-	-	TGTGCCAGCAGTTCGGCAGGTTCGGGTTCACCCCTCCACTTT	CASSSAGSGSPLHF
TRBV20-1	TRBJ2-3	-	-	TGCAGTGCCCGCAGGAGTGGAGATACGCAGTATTTT	CSARRSGDTQYF
TRBV11-1	TRBJ2-1	few	TRBD1	TGTGCCAGCAGCTTATCTGGGACAGGTTCCAATGAGCAGTTCTTC	CASSLSGTGSNEQFF
TRBV7-2	TRBJ2-5	-	-	TGTGCCAGCAGCTTAGCGTCAAGACAGGGAGGGACCCAGTACTTC	CASSLASRQGGTQYF